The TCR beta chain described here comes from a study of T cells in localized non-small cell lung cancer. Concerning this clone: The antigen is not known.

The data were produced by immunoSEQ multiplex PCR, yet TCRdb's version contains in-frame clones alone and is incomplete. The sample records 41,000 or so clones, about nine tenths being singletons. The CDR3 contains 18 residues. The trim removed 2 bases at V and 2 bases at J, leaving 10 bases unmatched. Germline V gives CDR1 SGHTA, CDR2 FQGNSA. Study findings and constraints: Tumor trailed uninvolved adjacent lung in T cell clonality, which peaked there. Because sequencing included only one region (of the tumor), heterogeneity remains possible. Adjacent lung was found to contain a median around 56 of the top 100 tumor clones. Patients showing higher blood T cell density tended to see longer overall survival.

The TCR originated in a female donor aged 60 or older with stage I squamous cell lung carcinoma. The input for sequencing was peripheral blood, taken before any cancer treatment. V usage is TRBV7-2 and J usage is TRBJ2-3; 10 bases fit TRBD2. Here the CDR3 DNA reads TGTGCCAGCAGCTTAATCTGGCTAGCGGGAGAGTACACAGATACGCAGTATTTT. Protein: CASSLIWLAGEYTDTQYF.